One sample yielded the 14 T cell receptor beta chains listed below, sequenced in a study of blood T cell repertoires in COVID-19. The table came from immunoSEQ multiplex PCR; TCRdb's copy has only in-frame clones and leaves some out. Here the sample spans approximately 280,000 clones, more than 80% being singletons. Sequencing was performed on peripheral blood. The source is a woman between 25 and 40 years old with COVID-19, enrolled during active disease.

The genes are TRBV5-4 and TRBJ2-2; D is unclear. The CDR3 extends over 13 amino acids. The germline V gene encodes CDR1 SGHNT and CDR2 YYREEE (reference sequence). Deletions cut 1 base from V and 6 bases from J, with 7 bases between. CDR3 coding DNA: TGTGCCAGCAGCTTGTCGGTTGCCGGGGAGCTGTTTTTT. Its translation: CASSLSVAGELFF.

J is TRBJ2-7 and V is TRBV4-1, with 9 bases aligning to TRBD2. Germline V CDR1 and CDR2: MGHRA, YSYEKL. The J segment lost 4 bases and the V segment lost 1 base, leaving 5 bases of the junction unmatched. The CDR3 spans 15 residues. The CDR3 DNA follows: TGCGCCAGCAGCCAAGCCCCGGCGGGAGGGTACGAGCAGTACTTC. This translates into CASSQAPAGGYEQYF.

In this sample, this clone turned up once. The CDR3 loop is CAWSVYAGRNQPQHF. CDR3 nucleotides: TGTGCCTGGAGTGTATACGCAGGGCGCAATCAGCCCCAGCATTTT. The rearrangement links TRBV30 to TRBJ1-5; D possibly corresponds to TRBD1 (5 bases). Germline CDR1 GTSNPN, CDR2 SVGIG (reference sequence). The V end lost 0 bases, the J end lost 2 bases, and 11 bases lay between the germline ends. The CDR3 is 15 residues long.

The V call is TRBV10-2, the J call TRBJ2-7; 11 bases are shared with TRBD2. This CDR3 has 15 amino acids. Germline CDR1 WSHSY, CDR2 SAAADI. V was pared by 8 bases and J by 3 bases, with 9 bases of the junction left unmatched. CDR3 nucleotides: TGCGCCAGCGGAACCGGGACTAGCGGACTCTACGAGCAGTACTTC. It translates to CASGTGTSGLYEQYF.

V and J are TRBV5-4 and TRBJ1-1; 8 nucleotides align to TRBD1. V shed 3 bases and J 5 bases; nucleotides not matched to a gene: 6. Germline lookup yields CDR1 SGHNT and CDR2 YYREEE (reference sequence). This CDR3 region has 14 residues. CDR3 residues: CASSYPTGETEAFF. The CDR3 coding sequence is TGTGCCAGCAGCTACCCGACAGGGGAAACTGAAGCTTTCTTT.

V and J are TRBV9 and TRBJ1-1, with 8 bases identical to TRBD1. Germline V gene data show CDR1 as SGDLS and CDR2 as YYNGEE. The CDR3 sequence is 16 residues long. The trim removed 4 bases at V and 0 bases at J, leaving 8 bases unmatched. The CDR3 loop reads CASSPRQGRVNTEAFF. CDR3 nucleotide sequence: TGTGCCAGCAGCCCCCGACAGGGGCGGGTGAACACTGAAGCTTTCTTT.

This clone showed up just once. This chain uses TRBV6-5 with TRBJ1-2, with TRBD1 matching over 9 bases. The CDR3 runs 15 residues. J gave up 5 bases and V 9 bases, and 13 bases lay outside the gene matches. CDR1 and CDR2 (germline): MNHEY, SVGAGI. The CDR3 sequence is CASLNPLTGGYGYTF. The CDR3 region has the DNA TGTGCCAGTTTAAATCCCCTGACAGGGGGATATGGCTACACCTTC.

The chain carries TRBV6-5 and TRBJ2-5, with a tentative D call TRBD2 (6 bases). The CDR3 covers 15 residues. The V gene's germline CDR1 is MNHEY and CDR2 SVGAGI. V dropped 2 bases and J dropped 1 base, with 11 bases sitting between them. Here the CDR3 DNA reads TGTGCCAGCAGTTACGCCGGGACTCGCCAAGAGACCCAGTACTTC. This encodes CASSYAGTRQETQYF.

V and J are TRBV19 and TRBJ2-7, with D possibly being TRBD2 (6 bases). Germline V CDR1 and CDR2: LNHDA, SQIVND (reference sequence). The CDR3 covers 14 residues. Trimming pared 5 bases from V and 2 bases from J, leaving 13 bases between. This chain's CDR3 is CASSAGPPPYEQYF. In DNA, the CDR3 is TGTGCCAGTAGTGCGGGACCTCCCCCCTACGAGCAGTACTTC.

The chain is built from TRBV9 and TRBJ2-7; tentatively, D is TRBD1 (6 bases). There are 14 residues in the CDR3. From germline, CDR1 is SGDLS and CDR2 YYNGEE. Trimming cost V 0 bases and J 3 bases, with 10 bases left between them. The CDR3 reads CASSVEDRHYEQYF. The CDR3 DNA follows: TGTGCCAGCAGCGTAGAGGACAGACACTACGAGCAGTACTTC.

The chain has TRBV29-1 and TRBJ1-2; perhaps TRBD1 as D (6 bases). V gave up 1 base and J gave up 3 bases, with 15 bases separating them. This CDR3 has 15 residues. Germline assignment: CDR1 SQVTM and CDR2 ANQGSEA. CDR3 bases: TGCAGCGTTGAAGGCCCGGGGGGGCGCGACTATGGCTACACCTTC. It yields the protein CSVEGPGGRDYGYTF.

V gene TRBV5-1 combines with J gene TRBJ1-6, with 7 bases aligning to TRBD1. Germline CDR1 and CDR2: SGHRS and YFSETQ. This CDR3 is 15 amino acids long. V shed 2 bases, J shed 5 bases, and the junction held 4 bases outside the gene matches. The CDR3 coding sequence is TGCGCCAGCAGCTTTCGGACAGGTGATAATTCACCCCTCCACTTT. As protein: CASSFRTGDNSPLHF.

The chain joins TRBV6-2 or TRBV6-3 to TRBJ2-3; D is possibly TRBD1 (6 bases). The CDR3 has 19 amino acids. Between the trimmed V and J ends, which lost 2 bases and 4 bases, there was a span of 25 bases. CDR1 MNHEY and CDR2 SVGEGT come from the germline V gene. The CDR3 region is CASSYPLLLGARLPDTQYF. The CDR3 DNA sequence: TGTGCCAGCAGTTACCCGCTCCTTTTGGGGGCTAGACTTCCAGATACGCAGTATTTT.

J is TRBJ2-5 and V is TRBV7-2, with D possibly matching TRBD2 (6 bases). Germline values: CDR1 SGHTA, CDR2 FQGNSA. The CDR3 runs to 15 residues. The V end lost 1 base, the J end lost 4 bases, and 13 bases lay between the germline ends. The CDR3 sequence: CASSLGPARGETQYF. In DNA, the CDR3 is TGTGCCAGCAGCTTAGGTCCTGCGCGGGGAGAGACCCAGTACTTC.